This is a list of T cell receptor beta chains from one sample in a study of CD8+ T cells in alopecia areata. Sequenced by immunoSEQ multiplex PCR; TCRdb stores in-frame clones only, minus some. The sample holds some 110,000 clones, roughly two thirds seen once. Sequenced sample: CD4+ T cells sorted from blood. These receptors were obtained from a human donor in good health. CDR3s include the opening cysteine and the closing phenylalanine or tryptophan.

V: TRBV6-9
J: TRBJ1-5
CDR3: CASIPGVYNQPQHF

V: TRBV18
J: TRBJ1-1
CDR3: CASSAGQAVTEAFF

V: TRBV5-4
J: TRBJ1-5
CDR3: CASSQQGNQPQHF

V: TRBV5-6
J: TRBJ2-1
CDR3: CASSPGWGRAGGHNEQFF

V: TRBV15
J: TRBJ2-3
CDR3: CATSRRTGFDTQYF

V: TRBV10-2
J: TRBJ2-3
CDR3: CASSFRGDTDTQYF

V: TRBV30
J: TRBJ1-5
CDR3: CAWAGTNNQPQHF

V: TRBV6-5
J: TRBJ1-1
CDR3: CASSYDPSMNTEAFF

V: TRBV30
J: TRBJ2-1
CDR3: CAWRINTPNEQFF

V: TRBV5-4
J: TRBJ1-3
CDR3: CASSQVGGGRISGNTIYF

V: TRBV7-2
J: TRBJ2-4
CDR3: CASSSSGGTRTKNIQYF

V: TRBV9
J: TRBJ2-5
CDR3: CASSSGGAETQYF

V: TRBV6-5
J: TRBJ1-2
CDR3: CASSYGDSLRRGYTF

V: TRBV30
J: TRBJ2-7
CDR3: CAWSGYRGEQYF

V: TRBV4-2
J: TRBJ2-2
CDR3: CASSQPPGLAVGTGELFF

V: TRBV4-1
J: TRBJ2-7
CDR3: CASSQPAGAYEQYF

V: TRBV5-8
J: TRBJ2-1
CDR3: CASSSPAGENYNEQFF

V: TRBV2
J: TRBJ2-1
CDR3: CASSRWPSYNEQFF

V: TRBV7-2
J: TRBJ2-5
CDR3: CASSPSSGGAQETQYF

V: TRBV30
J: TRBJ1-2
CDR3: CAWIEWQRYTF

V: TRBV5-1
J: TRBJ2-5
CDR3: CASSAWGLETQYF

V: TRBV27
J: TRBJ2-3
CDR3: CASSQSASTDTQYF

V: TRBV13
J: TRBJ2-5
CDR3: CASSLTGLAGLETQYF

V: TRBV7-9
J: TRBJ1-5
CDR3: CASSSTQGINQPQHF

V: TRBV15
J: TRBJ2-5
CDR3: CATSRIAGLKETQYF

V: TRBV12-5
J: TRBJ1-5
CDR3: CASGELWGNQPQHF

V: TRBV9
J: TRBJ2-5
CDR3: CASSRDSQETQYF

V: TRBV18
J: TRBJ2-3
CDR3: CASSPLGQEADTQYF

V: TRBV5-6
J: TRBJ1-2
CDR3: CASSLDRDYGYTF

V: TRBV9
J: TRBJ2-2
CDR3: CASSVKGHFTGELFF

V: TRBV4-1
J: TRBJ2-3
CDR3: CASSQETLLTDTQYF

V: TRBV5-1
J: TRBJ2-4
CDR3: CASSPREGAKNIQYF

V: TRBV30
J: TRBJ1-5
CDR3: CAWDLVSGQPQHF

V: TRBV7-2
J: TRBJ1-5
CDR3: CASSVRGTGDQPQHF

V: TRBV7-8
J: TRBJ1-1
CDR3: CASTRTGTEAFF

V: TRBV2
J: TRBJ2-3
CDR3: CASLSGRPSDTQYF

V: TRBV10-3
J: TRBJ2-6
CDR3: CAIRQTTGANVLTF

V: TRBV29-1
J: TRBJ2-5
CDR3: CSVVGQDGETQYF

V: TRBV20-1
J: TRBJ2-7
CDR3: CSATTGIEQYF

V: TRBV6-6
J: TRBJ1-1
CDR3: CASTNRGTLNTEAFF

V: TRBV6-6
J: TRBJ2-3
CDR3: CASSYFAGRSTDTQYF